This T cell receptor (beta chain) was identified during a study of T cells in Graves' hyperthyroidism and ophthalmopathy. In its sample, this clonotype was seen a few times. It was RNA transcripts that yielded the amplified TCR beta CDR3 regions. An initial round of RT-PCR targeting the TCR CDR3 relied on the HTBI primer set. Using its own MiXCR run on the multiplex PCR reads, TCRdb lists one record per CDR3 protein. Of some 350,000 distinct CDR3 sequences listed, 25% are singletons. The CDR3 is 14 amino acids. With 1 base clipped from V and 7 bases from J, the junction kept 5 bases outside the gene matches. In germline, CDR1 is SGHRS, CDR2 YFSETQ. For Graves' hyperthyroidism to be stable, ophthalmopathy could not progress within 18 months. Recently diagnosed hyperthyroidism of less than 2 months' duration affected patients aged 18 to 65.

The sequenced sample was blood. V gene TRBV5-1 combines with J gene TRBJ2-7; 10 bases align to TRBD2. The receptor's source is a man in his fifties or sixties with Graves' hyperthyroidism. The CDR3 nucleotides read TGCGCCAGCAGCTTGACTAGCGGGACTAGGGAGCAGTACTTC. This encodes CASSLTSGTREQYF.